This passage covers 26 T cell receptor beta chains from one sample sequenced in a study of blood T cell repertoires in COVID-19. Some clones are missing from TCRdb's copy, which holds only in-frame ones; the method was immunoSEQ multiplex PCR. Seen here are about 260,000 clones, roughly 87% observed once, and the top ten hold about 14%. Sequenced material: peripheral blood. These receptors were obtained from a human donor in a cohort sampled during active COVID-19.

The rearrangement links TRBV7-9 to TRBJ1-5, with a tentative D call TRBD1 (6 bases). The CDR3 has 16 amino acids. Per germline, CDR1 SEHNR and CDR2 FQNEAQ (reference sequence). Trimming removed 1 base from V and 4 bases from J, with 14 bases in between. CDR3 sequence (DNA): TGTGCCAGCAGCTTAGGGGGTGGGCAGGGGAATCAGCCCCAGCATTTT. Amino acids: CASSLGGGQGNQPQHF.

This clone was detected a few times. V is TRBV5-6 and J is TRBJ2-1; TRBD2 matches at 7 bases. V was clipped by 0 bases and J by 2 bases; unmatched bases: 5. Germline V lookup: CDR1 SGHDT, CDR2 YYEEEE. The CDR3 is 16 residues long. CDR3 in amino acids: CASSLGGRGAYNEQFF. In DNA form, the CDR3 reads TGTGCCAGCAGCTTGGGGGGCCGGGGGGCCTACAATGAGCAGTTCTTC.

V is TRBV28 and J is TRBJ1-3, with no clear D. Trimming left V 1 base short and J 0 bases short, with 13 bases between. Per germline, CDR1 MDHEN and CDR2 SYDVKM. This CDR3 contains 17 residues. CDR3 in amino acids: CASSLSSPRSSGNTIYF. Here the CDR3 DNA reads TGTGCCAGCAGTTTATCCTCGCCGCGAAGCTCTGGAAACACCATATATTTT.

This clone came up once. CDR3 in amino acids: CASSSTPFGTSSLEQYF. CDR3 DNA: TGTGCCAGCAGCTCGACTCCATTCGGGACTAGTTCGCTCGAGCAGTACTTC. The chain uses TRBV7-6 and TRBJ2-7, with 8 positions matching TRBD2. This CDR3 spans 17 amino acids. Germline CDR1 SGHVS, CDR2 FNYEAQ. J was trimmed by 6 bases and V by 4 bases; bases with no gene match: 17.

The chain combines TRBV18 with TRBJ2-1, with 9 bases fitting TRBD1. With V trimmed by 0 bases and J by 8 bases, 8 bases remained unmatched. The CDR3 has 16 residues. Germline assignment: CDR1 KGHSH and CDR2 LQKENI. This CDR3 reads CASSPPKRTGVHEQFF. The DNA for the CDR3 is TGTGCCAGCTCACCACCCAAAAGGACAGGGGTACATGAGCAGTTCTTC.

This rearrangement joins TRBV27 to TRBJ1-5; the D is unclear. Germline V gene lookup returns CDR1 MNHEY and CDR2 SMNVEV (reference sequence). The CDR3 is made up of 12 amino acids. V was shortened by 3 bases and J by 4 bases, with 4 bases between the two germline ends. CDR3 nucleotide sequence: TGTGCCAGCAGTTTTTCGAATCAGCCCCAGCATTTT. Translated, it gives CASSFSNQPQHF.

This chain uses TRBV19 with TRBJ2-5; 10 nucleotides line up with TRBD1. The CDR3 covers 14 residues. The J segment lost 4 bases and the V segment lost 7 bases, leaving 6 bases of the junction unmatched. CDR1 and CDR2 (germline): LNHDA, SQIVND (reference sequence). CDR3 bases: TGTGCCAGTAAAGGGACAGGGGAACGAGAGACCCAGTACTTC. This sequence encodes CASKGTGERETQYF.

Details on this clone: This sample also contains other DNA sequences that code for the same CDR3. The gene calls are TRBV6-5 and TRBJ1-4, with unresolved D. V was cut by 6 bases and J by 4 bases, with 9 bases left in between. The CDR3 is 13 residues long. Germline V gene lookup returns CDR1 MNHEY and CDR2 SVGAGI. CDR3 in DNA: TGTGCCAGCAGGGGTACAGTTAATGAAAAACTGTTTTTT. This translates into CASRGTVNEKLFF.

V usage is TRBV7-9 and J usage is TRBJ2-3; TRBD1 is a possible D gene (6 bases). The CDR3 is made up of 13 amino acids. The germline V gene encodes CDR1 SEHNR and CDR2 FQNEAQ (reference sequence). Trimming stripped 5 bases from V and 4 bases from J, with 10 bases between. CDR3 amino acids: CASSIQGSDTQYF. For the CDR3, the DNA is TGTGCCAGCAGCATACAGGGTTCAGATACGCAGTATTTT. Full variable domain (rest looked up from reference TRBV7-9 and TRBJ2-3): DTGVSQNPRHKITKRGQNVTFRCDPISEHNRLYWYRQTLGQGPEFLTYFQNEAQLEKSRLLSDRFSAERPKGSFSTLEIQRTEQGDSAMYLCASSIQGSDTQYFGPGTRLTVL.

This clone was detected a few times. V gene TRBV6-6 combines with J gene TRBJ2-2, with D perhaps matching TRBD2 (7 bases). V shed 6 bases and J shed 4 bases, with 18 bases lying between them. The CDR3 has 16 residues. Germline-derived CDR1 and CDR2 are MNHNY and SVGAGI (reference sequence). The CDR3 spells CASSHSLGGATGELFF. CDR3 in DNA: TGTGCCAGCAGCCACTCATTAGGGGGGGCCACCGGGGAGCTGTTTTTT.

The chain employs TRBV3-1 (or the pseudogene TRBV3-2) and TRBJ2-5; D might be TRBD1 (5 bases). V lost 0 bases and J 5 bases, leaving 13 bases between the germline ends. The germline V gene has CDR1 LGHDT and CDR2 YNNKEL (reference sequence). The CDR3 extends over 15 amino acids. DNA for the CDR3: TGTGCCAGCAGCCAAGATCCAGGGCAAACGGAGACCCAGTACTTC. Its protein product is CASSQDPGQTETQYF.

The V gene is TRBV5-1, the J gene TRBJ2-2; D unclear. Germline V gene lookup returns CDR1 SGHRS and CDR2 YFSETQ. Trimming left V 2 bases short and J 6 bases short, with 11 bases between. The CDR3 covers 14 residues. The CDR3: CASSFERPPGELFF. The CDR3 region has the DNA TGCGCCAGCAGCTTTGAGCGACCCCCCGGGGAGCTGTTTTTT.

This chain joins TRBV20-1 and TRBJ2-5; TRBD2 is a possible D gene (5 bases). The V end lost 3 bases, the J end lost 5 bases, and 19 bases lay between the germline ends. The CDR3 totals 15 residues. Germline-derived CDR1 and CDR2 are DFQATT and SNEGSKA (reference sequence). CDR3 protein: CSASSSSSGSETQYF. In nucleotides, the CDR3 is TGCAGTGCTAGTAGTTCCAGTAGTGGGAGTGAGACCCAGTACTTC.

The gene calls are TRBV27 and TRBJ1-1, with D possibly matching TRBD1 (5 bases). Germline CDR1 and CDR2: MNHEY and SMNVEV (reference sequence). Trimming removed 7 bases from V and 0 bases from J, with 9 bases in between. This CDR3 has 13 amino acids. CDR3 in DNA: TGTGCCAGCAAATCGGGGGTGAACACTGAAGCTTTCTTT. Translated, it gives CASKSGVNTEAFF.

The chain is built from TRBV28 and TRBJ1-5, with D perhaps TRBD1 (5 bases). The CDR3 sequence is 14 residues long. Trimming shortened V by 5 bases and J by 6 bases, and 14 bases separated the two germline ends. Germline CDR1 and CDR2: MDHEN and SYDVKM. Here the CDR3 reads CASSPRGEGQPQHF. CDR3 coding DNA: TGTGCCAGCAGTCCCCGGGGGGAAGGTCAGCCCCAGCATTTT. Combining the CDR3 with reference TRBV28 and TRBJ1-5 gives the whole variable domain DVKVTQSSRYLVKRTGEKVFLECVQDMDHENMFWYRQDPGLGLRLIYFSYDVKMKEKGDIPEGYSVSREKKERFSLILESASTNQTSMYLCASSPRGEGQPQHFGDGTRLSIL.

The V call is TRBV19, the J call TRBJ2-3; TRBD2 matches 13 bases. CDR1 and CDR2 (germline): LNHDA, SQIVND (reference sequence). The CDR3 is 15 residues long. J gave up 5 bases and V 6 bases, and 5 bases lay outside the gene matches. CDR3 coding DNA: TGTGCCAGTAGACCCGGGACTAGCGGGAAAGATACGCAGTATTTT. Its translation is CASRPGTSGKDTQYF.

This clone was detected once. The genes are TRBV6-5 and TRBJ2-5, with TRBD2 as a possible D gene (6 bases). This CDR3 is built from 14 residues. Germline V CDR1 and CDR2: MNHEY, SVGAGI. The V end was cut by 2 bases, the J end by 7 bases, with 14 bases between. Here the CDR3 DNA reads TGTGCCAGCAGTTACCGATGGTACGGGGGGACCCAGTACTTC. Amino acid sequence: CASSYRWYGGTQYF.

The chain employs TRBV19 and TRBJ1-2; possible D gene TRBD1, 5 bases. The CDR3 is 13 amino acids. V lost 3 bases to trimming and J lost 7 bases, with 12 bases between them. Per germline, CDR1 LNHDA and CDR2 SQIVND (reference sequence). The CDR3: CASSISGRAGYTF. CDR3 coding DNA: TGTGCCAGTAGTATCTCAGGGAGGGCTGGCTACACCTTC.

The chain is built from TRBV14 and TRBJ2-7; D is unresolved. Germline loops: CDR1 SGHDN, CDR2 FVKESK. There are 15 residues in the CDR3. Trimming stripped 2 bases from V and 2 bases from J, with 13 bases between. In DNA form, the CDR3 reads TGTGCCAGCAGCCAAACAGAGTCGTGGGCCTACGAGCAGTACTTC. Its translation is CASSQTESWAYEQYF.

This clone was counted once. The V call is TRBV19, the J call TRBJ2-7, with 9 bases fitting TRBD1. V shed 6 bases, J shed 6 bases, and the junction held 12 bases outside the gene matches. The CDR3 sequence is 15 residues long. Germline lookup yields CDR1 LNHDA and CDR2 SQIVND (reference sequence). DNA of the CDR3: TGTGCCAGTAGCAATTCCCGGGACAGGGTAGGCGAGCAGTACTTC. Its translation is CASSNSRDRVGEQYF.

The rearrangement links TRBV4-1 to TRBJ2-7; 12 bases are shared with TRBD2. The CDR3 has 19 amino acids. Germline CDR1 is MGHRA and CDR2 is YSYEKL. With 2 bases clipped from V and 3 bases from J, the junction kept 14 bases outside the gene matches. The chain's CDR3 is CASSQSGGGLAGAIYEQYF. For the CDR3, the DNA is TGCGCCAGCAGCCAATCGGGGGGGGGACTAGCGGGCGCGATCTACGAGCAGTACTTC.

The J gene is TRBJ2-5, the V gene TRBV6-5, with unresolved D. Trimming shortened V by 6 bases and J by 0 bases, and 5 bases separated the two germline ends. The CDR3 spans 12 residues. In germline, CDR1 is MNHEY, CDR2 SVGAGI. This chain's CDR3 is CASRRYQETQYF. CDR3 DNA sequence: TGTGCCAGCAGGAGGTACCAAGAGACCCAGTACTTC.

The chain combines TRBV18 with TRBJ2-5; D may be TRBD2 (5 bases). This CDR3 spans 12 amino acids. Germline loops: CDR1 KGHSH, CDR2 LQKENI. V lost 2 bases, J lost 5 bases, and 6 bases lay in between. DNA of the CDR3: TGTGCCAGCTCACCAAGGGAGGAGACCCAGTACTTC. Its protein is CASSPREETQYF.

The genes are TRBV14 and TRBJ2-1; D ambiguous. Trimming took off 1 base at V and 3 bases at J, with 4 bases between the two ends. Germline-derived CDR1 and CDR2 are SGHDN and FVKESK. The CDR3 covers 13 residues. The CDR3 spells CASSQAVYNEQFF. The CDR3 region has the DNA TGTGCCAGCAGCCAAGCGGTCTACAATGAGCAGTTCTTC. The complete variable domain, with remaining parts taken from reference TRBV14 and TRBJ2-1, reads EAGVTQFPSHSVIEKGQTVTLRCDPISGHDNLYWYRRVMGKEIKFLLHFVKESKQDESGMPNNRFLAERTGGTYSTLKVQPAELEDSGVYFCASSQAVYNEQFFGPGTRLTVL.

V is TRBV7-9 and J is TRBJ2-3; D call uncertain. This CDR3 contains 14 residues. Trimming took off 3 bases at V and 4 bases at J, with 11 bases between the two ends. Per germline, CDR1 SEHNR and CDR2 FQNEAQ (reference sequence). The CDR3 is CASSFAPTPDTQYF. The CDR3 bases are TGTGCCAGCAGCTTCGCGCCCACGCCAGATACGCAGTATTTT.

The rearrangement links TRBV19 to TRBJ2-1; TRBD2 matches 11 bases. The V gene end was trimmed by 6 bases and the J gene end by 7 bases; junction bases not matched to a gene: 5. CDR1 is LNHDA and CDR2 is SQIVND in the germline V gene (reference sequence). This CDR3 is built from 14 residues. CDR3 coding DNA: TGTGCCAGTAGGTCACTAGCGGGGGAGAATGAGCAGTTCTTC. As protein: CASRSLAGENEQFF.